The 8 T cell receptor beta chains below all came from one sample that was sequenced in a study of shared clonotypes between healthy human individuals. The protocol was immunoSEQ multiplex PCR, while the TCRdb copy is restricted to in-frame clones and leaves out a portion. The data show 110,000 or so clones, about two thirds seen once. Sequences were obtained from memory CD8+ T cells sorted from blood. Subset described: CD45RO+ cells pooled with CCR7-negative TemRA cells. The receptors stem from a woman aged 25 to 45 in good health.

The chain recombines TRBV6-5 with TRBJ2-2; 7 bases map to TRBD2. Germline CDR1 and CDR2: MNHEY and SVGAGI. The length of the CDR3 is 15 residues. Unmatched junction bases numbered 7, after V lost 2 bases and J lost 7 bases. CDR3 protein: CASSYLGGPSGELFF. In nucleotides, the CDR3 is TGTGCCAGCAGTTACCTGGGAGGGCCGAGCGGGGAGCTGTTTTTT.

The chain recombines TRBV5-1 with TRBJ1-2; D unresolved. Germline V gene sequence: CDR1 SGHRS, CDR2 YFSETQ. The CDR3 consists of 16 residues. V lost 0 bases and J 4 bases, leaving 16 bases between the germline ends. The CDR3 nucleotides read TGCGCCAGCAGCTTGGTCGGCAGCCCGGCCCCCTATGGCTACACCTTC. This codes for CASSLVGSPAPYGYTF.

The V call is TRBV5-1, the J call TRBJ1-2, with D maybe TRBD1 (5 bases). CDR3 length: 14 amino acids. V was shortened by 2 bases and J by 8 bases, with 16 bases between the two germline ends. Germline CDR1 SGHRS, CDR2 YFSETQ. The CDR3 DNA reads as TGCGCCAGCAGCTTTTCTCCAGGGAGCGACGGCTACACCTTC. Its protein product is CASSFSPGSDGYTF. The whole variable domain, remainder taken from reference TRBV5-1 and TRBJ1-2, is KAGVTQTPRYLIKTRGQQVTLSCSPISGHRSVSWYQQTPGQGLQFLFEYFSETQRNKGNFPGRFSGRQFSNSRSEMNVSTLELGDSALYLCASSFSPGSDGYTFGSGTRLTVV.

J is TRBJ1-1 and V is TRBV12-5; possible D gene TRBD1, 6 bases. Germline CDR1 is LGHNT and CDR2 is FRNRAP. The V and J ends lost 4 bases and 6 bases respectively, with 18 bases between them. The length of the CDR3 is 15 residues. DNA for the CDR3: TGTGCTAGTGGTTCATGGGGGAGGGGGACTTCTGAAGCTTTCTTT. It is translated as CASGSWGRGTSEAFF.

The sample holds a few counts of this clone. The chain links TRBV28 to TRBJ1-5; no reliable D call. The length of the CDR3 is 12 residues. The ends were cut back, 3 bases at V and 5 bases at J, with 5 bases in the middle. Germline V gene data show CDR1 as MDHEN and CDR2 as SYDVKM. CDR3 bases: TGTGCCAGCAGTTTTAGGGATCAGCCCCAGCATTTT. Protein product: CASSFRDQPQHF.

CDR3 nucleotide sequence: TGTGCCAGCACCTCCTCGAGGATCTCTGGAAACACCATATATTTT. Protein sequence: CASTSSRISGNTIYF. V and J are TRBV6-5 and TRBJ1-3; D is unresolved. There are 15 residues in the CDR3. Between the trimmed V and J ends, which lost 7 bases and 0 bases, there was a span of 13 bases. Looked up from germline, CDR1 is MNHEY and CDR2 is SVGAGI.

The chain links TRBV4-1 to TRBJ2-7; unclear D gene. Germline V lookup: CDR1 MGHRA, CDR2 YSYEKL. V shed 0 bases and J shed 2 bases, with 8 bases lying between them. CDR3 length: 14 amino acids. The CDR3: CASSQDAHTYEQYF. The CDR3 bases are TGCGCCAGCAGCCAAGATGCCCATACCTACGAGCAGTACTTC.

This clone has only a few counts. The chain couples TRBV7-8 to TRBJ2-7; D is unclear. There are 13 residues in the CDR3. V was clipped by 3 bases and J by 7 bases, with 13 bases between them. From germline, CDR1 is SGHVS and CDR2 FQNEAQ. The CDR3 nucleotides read TGTGCCAGCAGCTTCTACCCCAACCCGGAGCAGTACTTC. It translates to CASSFYPNPEQYF.